A selection of T cell receptor beta chains follows, all from one sample in a study of blood T cells in healthy people across ages. TCRdb analysed the 5' RACE reads with MiXCR anew, one entry per CDR3 protein. The data show 800,000 or so distinct CDR3 sequences, around 50% seen once. The specimen sequenced was blood. The source is a man older than 75 in good health. Both conserved end residues are part of each CDR3. D genes are given only for firm matches. Not every row has a clone size; where given, it reads once, few, many or a size class.

CDR3 protein | CDR3 DNA | J gene | clone size | D gene | V gene
CASSQSGVTGGYTF | TGTGCCAGCAGTCAAAGCGGGGTCACTGGCGGCTACACCTTC | TRBJ1-2 | NA | NA | TRBV28
CASSQEVVYGQYF | TGCGCCAGCAGCCAAGAGGTGGTCTACGGGCAGTACTTC | TRBJ2-5 | NA | NA | TRBV4-3
CSAPDSQETQYF | TGCAGTGCCCCGGACAGCCAAGAGACCCAGTACTTC | TRBJ2-5 | many | NA | TRBV20-1
CSARGRVPYNEQFF | TGCAGTGCTAGAGGGAGAGTCCCGTACAATGAGCAGTTCTTC | TRBJ2-1 | NA | NA | TRBV20-1
CASSLSGTPNYEQYF | TGTGCCAGCAGTTTGAGCGGGACACCCAACTACGAGCAGTACTTC | TRBJ2-7 | NA | NA | TRBV28
CASSFQGEPRQFF | TGTGCCAGCAGTTTCCAGGGGGAGCCCCGGCAGTTCTTC | TRBJ2-1 | NA | TRBD1 | TRBV12-3/TRBV12-4
CATSDARGGPTLFNEQFF | TGTGCCACCAGTGATGCCCGAGGGGGACCGACACTTTTCAATGAGCAGTTCTTC | TRBJ2-1 | few | NA | TRBV24-1
CASSITGMGTDTQYF | TGTGCCAGCAGTATTACTGGGATGGGCACAGATACGCAGTATTTT | TRBJ2-3 | NA | NA | TRBV28
CASSLDRAGYVQYF | TGTGCCAGCAGCTTAGACCGGGCGGGATACGTACAGTACTTC | TRBJ2-5 | few | NA | TRBV13
CASSLEPYYEQYF | TGTGCCAGCAGCTTAGAGCCATACTACGAGCAGTACTTC | TRBJ2-7 | NA | NA | TRBV11-2
CAWRAGDNEQFF | TGTGCCTGGAGAGCGGGAGACAATGAGCAGTTCTTC | TRBJ2-1 | few | TRBD2 | TRBV30
CASSEGETQYF | TGTGCCAGCTCGGAGGGGGAGACCCAGTACTTC | TRBJ2-5 | many | NA | TRBV18
CSAKVPLDTDTQYF | TGCAGTGCTAAGGTGCCGTTGGACACAGATACGCAGTATTTT | TRBJ2-3 | many | NA | TRBV20-1
CASSPRTSGASSSYNEQFF | TGTGCCAGCAGCCCGCGGACTAGCGGTGCTAGCAGCTCCTACAATGAGCAGTTCTTC | TRBJ2-1 | few | TRBD2 | TRBV11-3
CASRGGTTSSGANVLTF | TGTGCCAGCAGGGGTGGAACGACCTCTTCTGGGGCCAACGTCCTGACTTTC | TRBJ2-6 | many | NA | TRBV12-3/TRBV12-4
CSAFPPSGGNNGELFF | TGCAGTGCTTTTCCCCCTAGCGGGGGCAACAACGGGGAGCTGTTTTTT | TRBJ2-2 | NA | TRBD2 | TRBV20-1
CASRGFNEETQYF | TGTGCCAGCAGAGGTTTCAACGAAGAGACCCAGTACTTC | TRBJ2-5 | NA | NA | TRBV7-2
CASTLAGARLEQFF | TGTGCCAGCACCCTAGCGGGAGCGCGATTAGAGCAGTTCTTC | TRBJ2-1 | few | NA | TRBV21-1
CASSAGLAGGPLTDTQYF | TGTGCCAGCAGCGCGGGACTAGCGGGAGGGCCCCTCACAGATACGCAGTATTTT | TRBJ2-3 | few | TRBD2 | TRBV7-2
CSATADGRDQGYTF | TGCAGCGCAACCGCGGACGGCCGGGACCAAGGCTACACCTTC | TRBJ1-2 | NA | NA | TRBV29-1
CASSPWRGQGAGNTEAFF | TGTGCCAGCAGTCCCTGGAGGGGACAGGGGGCGGGGAACACTGAAGCTTTCTTT | TRBJ1-1 | many | TRBD1 | TRBV28
CASSLVAGTTEQYF | TGCGCCAGCAGCTTGGTAGCAGGGACTACGGAGCAGTACTTC | TRBJ2-4 | NA | TRBD2 | TRBV5-1
CASSEYWYGYTF | TGTGCCAGCAGTGAATACTGGTATGGCTACACCTTC | TRBJ1-2 | NA | NA | TRBV25-1
CASSLPLGYHTQYF | TGTGCCAGCAGTCTCCCTCTAGGTTATCATACGCAGTATTTT | TRBJ2-3 | NA | NA | TRBV28
CASSLGRDVGYTF | TGTGCCAGCAGCTTAGGAAGGGATGTTGGCTACACCTTC | TRBJ1-2 | many | NA | TRBV7-9
CASSPQPPGPNPPLHF | TGTGCCAGCTCACCACAACCTCCAGGACCTAATCCACCCCTCCACTTT | TRBJ1-6 | NA | NA | TRBV18
CASSPLDGSNTGELFF | TGTGCCAGCAGCCCCCTGGACGGATCGAACACCGGGGAGCTGTTTTTT | TRBJ2-2 | once | NA | TRBV5-5
CASSLEPVRGDQPQHF | TGCGCCAGCAGCTTGGAACCTGTAAGGGGGGATCAGCCCCAGCATTTT | TRBJ1-5 | few | NA | TRBV5-1
CSADRAGSSYEQYF | TGCAGTGCCGACCGCGCGGGGTCATCCTACGAGCAGTACTTC | TRBJ2-7 | many | NA | TRBV20-1
CASSQERGLNRVYGYTF | TGCGCCAGCAGCCAAGAGAGGGGTTTGAACCGAGTCTATGGCTACACCTTC | TRBJ1-2 | NA | NA | TRBV4-1
CASSVVAGGGLGTETQYF | TGTGCCAGCAGCGTAGTAGCGGGAGGAGGTCTGGGGACAGAGACCCAGTACTTC | TRBJ2-5 | NA | TRBD2 | TRBV9
CASIPDRGGDRSGYTF | TGTGCCAGCATCCCTGACAGGGGGGGCGACCGTTCTGGCTACACCTTC | TRBJ1-2 | many | TRBD1 | TRBV7-2
CASSLADRARTDTQYF | TGTGCCAGCAGCCTGGCAGACAGAGCCCGCACAGATACGCAGTATTTT | TRBJ2-3 | NA | NA | TRBV12-3/TRBV12-4
CANGVPYEQYF | TGTGCCAACGGGGTACCTTACGAGCAGTACTTC | TRBJ2-7 | NA | NA | TRBV9
CAGSEVYNEQFF | TGTGCCGGCAGCGAAGTCTACAATGAGCAGTTCTTC | TRBJ2-1 | NA | NA | TRBV6-1
CASSEFEGAVYEQYF | TGTGCCAGCAGTGAATTTGAGGGGGCTGTCTACGAGCAGTACTTC | TRBJ2-7 | NA | TRBD1 | TRBV25-1
CASSSFSGTTYEQYF | TGTGCCAGCAGCTCTTTTTCCGGGACCACCTACGAGCAGTACTTC | TRBJ2-7 | NA | NA | TRBV7-2
CAIRGDRGGTDTQYF | TGTGCCATCAGAGGAGACCGGGGGGGCACAGATACGCAGTATTTT | TRBJ2-3 | NA | TRBD2 | TRBV10-3
CASKRQLYYEQYF | TGTGCCAGCAAACGCCAATTATACTACGAGCAGTACTTC | TRBJ2-7 | NA | NA | TRBV28
CASRVLAGADEQFF | TGTGCCAGCAGGGTACTAGCGGGAGCGGATGAGCAGTTCTTC | TRBJ2-1 | many | TRBD2 | TRBV12-3/TRBV12-4
CASSWGVSTDTQYF | TGCGCCAGCAGCTGGGGGGTTAGCACAGATACGCAGTATTTT | TRBJ2-3 | few | NA | TRBV12-3/TRBV12-4